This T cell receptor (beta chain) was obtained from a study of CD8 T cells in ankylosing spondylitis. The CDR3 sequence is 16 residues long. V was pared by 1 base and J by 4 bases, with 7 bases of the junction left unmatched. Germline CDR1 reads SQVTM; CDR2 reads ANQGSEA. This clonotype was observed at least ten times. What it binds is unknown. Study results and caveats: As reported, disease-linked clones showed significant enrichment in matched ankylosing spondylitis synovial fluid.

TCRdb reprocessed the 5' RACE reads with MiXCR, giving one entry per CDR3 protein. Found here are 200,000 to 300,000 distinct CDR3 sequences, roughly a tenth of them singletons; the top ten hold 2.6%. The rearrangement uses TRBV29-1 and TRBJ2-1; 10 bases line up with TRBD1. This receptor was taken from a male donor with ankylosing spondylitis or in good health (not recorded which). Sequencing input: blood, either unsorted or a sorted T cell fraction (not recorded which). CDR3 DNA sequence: TGCAGCGTTGAAGGTCGACAGGGGGCCCCTTACAATGAGCAGTTCTTC. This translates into CSVEGRQGAPYNEQFF.